Here is one TCR beta chain with its context. The CDR3 contains 15 residues. With 8 bases clipped from V and 7 bases from J, the junction kept 12 bases outside the gene matches. Germline V CDR1 and CDR2: MNHNS, SASEGT. Sequencing relied on a cDNA template that was reverse transcribed from extracted RNA. Profiling relied on immunoSEQ multiplex PCR, and the TCRdb table lists in-frame clones only, not all of them. The table lists approximately 210,000 clones, roughly 70% of them singletons, with approximately 1.4% in the top ten. Sample treatment: oral pan-JAK inhibitor, 5-10 mg twice daily. The data derive from a study of CD8+ T cells in alopecia areata. Study details: Those patients who were treated received oral tofacitinib, which was given at 5 to 10 mg twice daily for moderate-to-severe alopecia areata.

This TCR came from a human donor with alopecia areata. The sample in question was CD4+ T cells sorted from blood, obtained between weeks 49 and 50, from a patient treated with tofacitinib. The rearrangement joins TRBV6-1 to TRBJ2-2; the match to TRBD2 covers 8 bases. CDR3 sequence (DNA): TGTGCCAGCCGGCCAGCGGGGGTTAAGGACGGGGAGCTGTTTTTT. Amino acid sequence: CASRPAGVKDGELFF.